The clone carrying this T cell receptor (beta chain) was counted a few times. This sample was included in a study of blood T cells in healthy people across ages. The germline CDR1 and CDR2 sequences are LGHDT and YNNKEL (reference sequence). The CDR3 totals 10 residues. A second PCR, run for about 7 to 11 cycles, used a sample-barcoded 5' primer plus a J-beta primer mix. TCRdb used MiXCR to reprocess the 5' RACE reads, holding one entry per CDR3 protein. The table includes some 700,000 distinct CDR3 sequences, 22% detected once. Sequences were obtained from blood. V gene TRBV3-1 combines with J gene TRBJ2-1; the D is unclear. The better agreement between TRBJ2-5 and the DNA end casts doubt on the J call. This receptor was obtained from a man aged 65 to 85 in good health. The CDR3 protein is CASSQGAQYF. CDR3 DNA: TGTGCCAGCAGCCAAGGGGCCCAGTACTTC.